This TCR beta chain came from a study of OX40 agonist ivuxolimab in advanced cancers. At the level of the whole study: Ivuxolimab was a fully human IgG2 agonistic monoclonal antibody targeting the costimulatory receptor OX40 (CD134). Intravenous ivuxolimab was administered to patients every 2 weeks at six dose levels: 0.01, 0.1, 0.3, 1.5, 3 and 10 mg/kg. Among the roughly 54 dose-escalation patients, about 20 had hepatocellular carcinoma, some 15 melanoma, 9 renal cell carcinoma and 9 head and neck cancer. In the dose-escalation cohort, 82.7% of patients were male, and the mean age was around 60 years, with a range of about 23 to 85. Prior anti-PD-1, anti-PD-L1 or anti-CTLA-4 therapy was permitted, and checkpoint inhibitors had been received by roughly two fifths of dose-escalation patients. Three dose-escalation patients achieved partial responses, one with hepatocellular carcinoma and two with cutaneous melanoma. The point of sequencing TCRbeta in the periphery was to test whether ivuxolimab changed TCR sequence diversity and drove clonal T-cell expansion. The paper describes the monotherapy dose-escalation part (N ≈ 50 patients) of the phase I trial of ivuxolimab.

Here is what the overall study found, with its caveats: After ivuxolimab, more expanded clones were found on average in CD8+ T cells than in CD4+ T cells. At doses of 0.1 to 3.0 mg/kg, clonal expansion of both CD4+ and CD8+ blood T cells was observed from baseline to week 6. In the 0.1-3.0 mg/kg groups, partial responders had among the lowest normalized peripheral clonal expansion, particularly in CD8+ T cells. The antigen specificity of the clonally expanded peripheral T cells was not determined. Low levels of normalized T-cell clonal expansion were also seen in some patients who did not respond.

A note on this clone: Its antigen is unknown. No clone much larger than this one lies a single base away; base qualities are absent.

Genomic DNA was isolated from the sorted cells so that the TCRbeta CDR3 region could be sequenced. The immunoSEQ Assay was used to sequence the TCRbeta CDR3 regions. What TCRdb holds here is the immuneACCESS table cut down to in-frame rearrangements. Part of the clones is not present; checked against another copy, under half of the missing clones reflect an unresolved V gene, and the others are unexplained. Across this sample there are tens of thousands of clones, with 81% seen only once. About 7% of the sample comes from the top ten. V is clipped by 0 bases and J by 7 bases, and the sequence between their germline boundaries is 4 bases long. Spanning cysteine to phenylalanine, the CDR3 consists of 12 amino acids. Just CDR3 DNA is preserved here, 36 bases in frame from base 1. The germline V gene yields MRHNA for CDR1 and SNTAGT for CDR2. Patients with a history of autoimmune disease or receiving systemic immunosuppression were excluded from the trial. Peripheral blood for TCR sequencing was drawn from every dose cohort at baseline, at cycle 4 day 1 and at cycle 7 day 1. The samples were drawn from a first-in-human, open-label, multicenter phase I dose-escalation trial of ivuxolimab. Adults with locally advanced or metastatic melanoma, renal cell carcinoma, hepatocellular carcinoma or head and neck squamous cell carcinoma were enrolled in the trial. Before TCR sequencing, CD4+ and CD8+ T cells were separately sorted from peripheral blood.

Recombination joined TRBV6-4 with TRBJ1-5; no D gene call is confident. The sequence came from an adult with an advanced solid tumor such as melanoma, head and neck, liver or kidney cancer. Sample: CD4+ or CD8+ T cells sorted from blood, taken in a trial of the OX40 agonist ivuxolimab. The DNA is TGTGCCAGCAGTGACTCCCCGCAGCCCCAGCATTTT. This is translated as CASSDSPQPQHF.